This T cell receptor beta chain was identified during a study of control samples from healthy donors and cancer patients. V lost 6 bases to trimming and J lost 4 bases; unmatched junction nucleotides: 6. Germline CDR1 is LNHDA and CDR2 is SQIVND (reference sequence). The CDR3 totals 15 residues. Profiled with immunoSEQ multiplex PCR; TCRdb holds only in-frame clones, not every one. The sample has roughly 27,000 clones, approximately 90% seen once. The gene calls are TRBV19 and TRBJ1-5; TRBD1 aligns across 10 bases. Sample: PBMCs. This TCR derives from a man aged 50 to 59 with lung cancer. The CDR3 here is CASRPPGQGNQPQHF. The CDR3 DNA follows: TGTGCCAGTAGGCCGCCGGGACAGGGGAATCAGCCCCAGCATTTT.